Following are 22 T cell receptor beta chains from one sample sequenced in a study of T cell responses to AZD1222 COVID-19 vaccine (dated by TCRdb to 2020 to 2023). The method was the immunoSEQ multiplex PCR assay. The source is immuneACCESS, and TCRdb retained only in-frame sequences with V and J called. Part of the clones is not carried over; for the studies checked, unresolved V genes explain less than half of this, and the remainder is unexplained. Present in this sample are approximately 100,000 clones, more than 75% of which were seen just once. The ten largest clones take up roughly 4.4% of the sample. The time point label, read with the paper, signifies: about 28 days (+/-7) after the second vaccine dose. The material sequenced was peripheral blood, taken 28 days after the second AZD1222 dose. These receptors were collected from an adult who received the AZD1222 COVID-19 vaccine.

The rearrangement joins TRBV10-2 to TRBJ2-1; 10 bases fit TRBD2. The germline CDR1 and CDR2 sequences are WSHSY and SAAADI. The CDR3 length is 15 residues. V dropped 6 bases and J dropped 8; count of bases not matched to a gene: 10. The CDR3 spells CASSGMSSGGDEQFF. Written as DNA, the CDR3 is TGCGCCAGCAGCGGAATGTCTAGCGGGGGCGATGAGCAGTTCTTC.

The chain is built from TRBV3-1 (or the pseudogene TRBV3-2) and TRBJ1-3; D ambiguous. V lost 2 bases, J lost 1 base, and 9 bases lay in between. The germline CDR1 and CDR2 sequences are LGHDT and YNNKEL (reference sequence). The length of the CDR3 is 15 residues. This CDR3 reads CASSQNIASGNTIYF. CDR3 nucleotide sequence: TGTGCCAGCAGCCAAAACATAGCTTCTGGAAACACCATATATTTT.

The chain couples TRBV27 to TRBJ2-6; D gene uncertain. CDR3 length equals 11 residues. Per the germline V gene, CDR1 is MNHEY and CDR2 is SMNVEV (reference sequence). Deletions cut 8 bases from V and 3 bases from J, with 2 bases between. CDR3 sequence: CASFGANVLTF. The CDR3 DNA reads TGTGCCAGCTTTGGGGCCAACGTCCTGACTTTC.

In its sample, this clone was seen once. The chain carries TRBV14 and TRBJ2-7; tentatively, D is TRBD1 (5 bases). The CDR3 length is 19 residues. Germline loops: CDR1 SGHDN, CDR2 FVKESK. V was trimmed by 4 bases and J by 4 bases, leaving 29 bases between them. The DNA for the CDR3 is TGTGCCAGCAGCCGGGATAAAAGGAGCTGGCAGCCAGGGAAGTACGAGCAGTACTTC. It specifies CASSRDKRSWQPGKYEQYF.

The genes are TRBV18 and TRBJ1-2; D possibly corresponds to TRBD1 (5 bases). CDR1 KGHSH and CDR2 LQKENI come from the germline V gene. This CDR3 contains 16 residues. V gave up 0 bases and J gave up 3 bases, with 14 bases separating them. The CDR3 sequence: CASSPPGQEWDYGYTF. The CDR3 bases are TGTGCCAGCTCACCACCGGGGCAGGAGTGGGACTATGGCTACACCTTC.

V is TRBV4-2 and J is TRBJ1-1, with D maybe TRBD1 (6 bases). The V gene lost 0 bases and the J gene lost 5 bases, with 19 bases spanning the gap. The CDR3 is 17 residues long. In germline, CDR1 is LGHNA, CDR2 YNFKEQ. CDR3 nucleotides: TGTGCCAGCAGCCAAGATGGGCTTGGACAGAGAGGGACTGAAGCTTTCTTT. It codes for CASSQDGLGQRGTEAFF.

The chain joins TRBV3-1 (or the pseudogene TRBV3-2) to TRBJ2-7; D might be TRBD1 or TRBD2, each matching 5 bases. V gave up 5 bases and J gave up 2 bases, with 16 bases separating them. Germline values: CDR1 LGHDT, CDR2 YNNKEL (reference sequence). The CDR3 is made up of 15 amino acids. The DNA of the CDR3 is TGTGCCAGCAGCGCCCGAGGGACGGTTGCCTACGAGCAGTACTTC. As protein: CASSARGTVAYEQYF.

V gene TRBV19 combines with J gene TRBJ1-5, with 8 bases lining up with TRBD1. The V and J ends lost 6 bases and 2 bases, in that order; junction bases with no gene match: 6. This CDR3 has 15 residues. CDR1 is LNHDA and CDR2 is SQIVND in the germline V gene (reference sequence). The CDR3 spells CASRRTGSGNQPQHF. CDR3 bases: TGTGCCAGTAGGAGGACAGGGAGCGGCAATCAGCCCCAGCATTTT.

V usage is TRBV6-2 or TRBV6-3 and J usage is TRBJ2-5; 11 bases fit TRBD2. Per the germline V gene, CDR1 is MNHEY and CDR2 is SVGEGT. The junction had 1 base not matched to a gene; V was cut back by 0 bases and J by 1 base. This CDR3 region has 16 residues. The CDR3: CASSYSGLAAQETQYF. DNA for the CDR3: TGTGCCAGCAGTTACTCGGGACTAGCGGCCCAAGAGACCCAGTACTTC.

The chain employs TRBV4-1 and TRBJ2-3; 9 positions agree with TRBD2. Germline V gives CDR1 MGHRA, CDR2 YSYEKL. The CDR3 has 18 amino acids. Trimming took 1 base from V and 0 from J; bases not matched to a gene: 8. The CDR3 region has the DNA TGCGCCAGCAGCCAAGGTCTAGCGGGAAGAACTAGCACAGATACGCAGTATTTT. The encoded protein is CASSQGLAGRTSTDTQYF.

The chain's CDR3 is CASSYLAGLYEQYF. The CDR3 nucleotides read TGTGCCAGCAGTTACTTGGCGGGATTATACGAGCAGTACTTC. The V call is TRBV6-2 or TRBV6-3, the J call TRBJ2-7, with D tentatively TRBD2 (6 bases). CDR1 is MNHEY and CDR2 is SVGEGT in the germline V gene. The CDR3 runs 14 residues. V was clipped by 1 base and J by 4 bases, with 11 bases between them.

This clone was seen a single time. The chain couples TRBV7-3 to TRBJ2-3, with a tentative D call TRBD2 (7 bases). Between the trimmed V and J ends, which lost 5 bases and 5 bases, there was a span of 14 bases. CDR1 is SGHTA and CDR2 is FQGTGA in the germline V gene. The CDR3 sequence is 14 residues long. The CDR3 nucleotides read TGTGCCAGCAGCCGCTTGGGAGGGGGAGATACGCAGTATTTT. Amino acid sequence: CASSRLGGGDTQYF.

This clone has a handful of counts. The chain is built from TRBV10-3 and TRBJ2-7; possibly TRBD1 for D (6 bases). Germline lookup yields CDR1 ENHRY and CDR2 SYGVKD. V was trimmed by 11 bases and J by 0 bases, leaving 11 bases between them. The CDR3 has 12 amino acids. In DNA form, the CDR3 reads TGTGCCCTCTCGGACAGCTCCTACGAGCAGTACTTC. Encoded protein: CALSDSSYEQYF.

The chain couples TRBV4-3 to TRBJ1-5, with 7 bases lining up with TRBD1. Germline values: CDR1 LGHNA, CDR2 YSLEER. Trimming at V came to 1 base and at J to 8 bases, leaving 5 bases not matched to a gene. The CDR3 runs 14 residues. Written as DNA, the CDR3 is TGCGCCAGCAGCCAAGGACAGGGTGCGGAGCCCCAGCATTTT. It yields the protein CASSQGQGAEPQHF.

CDR3 coding DNA: TGCGCCAGCAGCTTTACAGGGGGCACATACGAGCAGTACTTC. It encodes CASSFTGGTYEQYF. The chain recombines TRBV5-1 with TRBJ2-7, with 9 bases matching TRBD1. Trimming at V came to 2 bases and at J to 4 bases, leaving 4 bases not matched to a gene. Germline CDR1 is SGHRS and CDR2 is YFSETQ. This CDR3 region has 14 residues.

This clone was counted only a few times. The CDR3 loop is CASRPCAQRFLRYEQYF. For the CDR3, the DNA is TGCGCCAGCAGGCCCTGCGCCCAAAGGTTTTTAAGGTACGAGCAGTACTTC. The chain joins TRBV23-1 to TRBJ2-7; unclear D gene. TRBV23-1 is sorted into the ORF group, with uncertain function. The CDR3 is 17 amino acids. Trimming took off 6 bases at V and 4 bases at J, with 25 bases between the two ends.

V usage is TRBV4-1 and J usage is TRBJ1-1; D is unresolved. Germline V gene data show CDR1 as MGHRA and CDR2 as YSYEKL. This CDR3 is built from 15 residues. The V end was cut by 1 base, the J end by 5 bases, with 14 bases between. CDR3 residues: CASSQGGREVTEAFF. CDR3 in DNA: TGCGCCAGCAGCCAAGGAGGAAGGGAGGTTACTGAAGCTTTCTTT.

The rearrangement joins TRBV19 to TRBJ2-1; 9 nucleotides align to TRBD1. V gave up 6 bases and J gave up 9 bases; unmatched junction bases: 9. The CDR3 sequence is 14 residues long. CDR1 is LNHDA and CDR2 is SQIVND in the germline V gene (reference sequence). The CDR3 coding sequence is TGTGCCAGTAGGCTAACAGGGGGCTCTTCTGAGCAGTTCTTC. Amino acid sequence: CASRLTGGSSEQFF.

The chain employs TRBV6-5 and TRBJ2-3; weak D call: TRBD2 (6 bases). Germline-derived CDR1 and CDR2 are MNHEY and SVGAGI. This CDR3 has 16 amino acids. Trimming pared 2 bases from V and 0 bases from J, leaving 12 bases between. CDR3 region: CASSYPGGTSTDTQYF. The CDR3 coding sequence is TGTGCCAGCAGTTACCCCGGCGGGACTAGCACAGATACGCAGTATTTT.

The CDR3 DNA is TGTGCCTGGAGTGTACCCCGGCCCCCAGAGACCCAGTACTTC. Its translation: CAWSVPRPPETQYF. The chain couples TRBV30 to TRBJ2-5; the D is unclear. In germline, CDR1 is GTSNPN, CDR2 SVGIG (reference sequence). The V and J ends lost 0 bases and 4 bases respectively, with 12 bases between them. CDR3 length: 14 amino acids.

The rearrangement uses TRBV18 and TRBJ1-2; 7 bases align to TRBD1. CDR3 length: 16 residues. Germline CDR1 KGHSH, CDR2 LQKENI. Trimming cost V 2 bases and J 2 bases; bases outside gene matches: 8. CDR3 sequence: CASSPSRLGGNYGYTF. CDR3 DNA sequence: TGTGCCAGCTCACCATCAAGACTAGGGGGCAACTATGGCTACACCTTC. The whole variable domain, filled in from reference TRBV18 and TRBJ1-2, reads NAGVMQNPRHLVRRRGQEARLRCSPMKGHSHVYWYRQLPEEGLKFMVYLQKENIIDESGMPKERFSAEFPKEGPSILRIQQVVRGDSAAYFCASSPSRLGGNYGYTFGSGTRLTVV.

This clone was observed a handful of times. The rearrangement joins TRBV7-9 to TRBJ2-1, with D maybe TRBD2 (5 bases). V lost 2 bases, J lost 5 bases, and 10 bases lay in between. The CDR3 spans 14 residues. Germline V CDR1 and CDR2: SEHNR, FQNEAQ (reference sequence). CDR3 in amino acids: CASSLMASNNEQFF. DNA for the CDR3: TGTGCCAGCAGCTTAATGGCTAGCAACAATGAGCAGTTCTTC.